What follows describes a single T cell receptor (beta chain). Assay used: immunoSEQ multiplex PCR; TCRdb lists only in-frame clones, some missing. In the table there are 300,000 to 400,000 clones, approximately 90% of which are singletons. The sample comes from a study of blood T cell repertoires in COVID-19. Turning to the study itself: PBMCs, B-cell-depleted T cells, or T cells were the source of the cDNA or gDNA that made up the material.

Input material: peripheral blood. The clonotype comes from a woman aged 45-60 years with active or convalescent COVID-19.

DNA of the CDR3: TGTGCCAGCAGCTTATCACGGACAGATACGCAGTATTTT. Its translation: CASSLSRTDTQYF. The chain has TRBV7-2 and TRBJ2-3; D is unclear. Germline CDR1 is SGHTA and CDR2 is FQGNSA. The V gene lost 2 bases and the J gene lost 3 bases, with 6 bases spanning the gap. This CDR3 contains 13 residues.